A selection of T cell receptor beta chains follows, all from one sample in a study of CD8 T cells in Susac syndrome. TCRdb re-analysed the immunoSEQ multiplex PCR reads in MiXCR, keeping a single row per CDR3 protein. This table has about 210,000 distinct CDR3 sequences, about 95% appearing once. The sample taken for sequencing was CD4+ T cells from PBMCs. Receptors were obtained from a human donor with Susac syndrome. CDR3s include the opening cysteine and the closing phenylalanine or tryptophan. D genes are given only for firm matches. For some rows the clone size is stated as once, few or many, or as a class when expanded; others skip it.

>NA|TRBV6-5|TRBD1|TRBJ1-2
TGTGCCAGCAGTTACGGTAGACAGGGCTATGGCTACACCTTC
CASSYGRQGYGYTF
>NA|TRBV2|NA|TRBJ2-3
TGTGCCAGCACCCTCGACTCAGACACAGATACGCAGTATTTT
CASTLDSDTDTQYF
>NA|TRBV5-4|NA|TRBJ1-1
TGTGCCAGCAGCGGAGTTGGCCCAGGGTTAGCTGAAGCTTTCTTT
CASSGVGPGLAEAFF
>NA|TRBV29-1|NA|TRBJ2-7
TGCAGCGTTGACCGCCAGACCATGGGGTCCTACGAGCAGTACTTC
CSVDRQTMGSYEQYF
>NA|TRBV20-1|TRBD1|TRBJ2-7
TGCAGTGCCCAAGGGGACAGAAATACCTACGAGCAGTACTTC
CSAQGDRNTYEQYF
>NA|TRBV5-1|NA|TRBJ2-1
TGCGCCAGCAAATCAGGAGACTCCTACAATGAGCAGTTCTTC
CASKSGDSYNEQFF
>NA|TRBV10-3|NA|TRBJ1-2
TGTGCCATCAGTGAGTCGGCAGGGAGGATAGCTAACTATGGCTACACCTTC
CAISESAGRIANYGYTF
>NA|TRBV20-1|NA|TRBJ1-1
TGCAGTGCCCAGGGAGGGTTGGGCACTGAAGCTTTCTTT
CSAQGGLGTEAFF
>NA|TRBV12-3/TRBV12-4|TRBD1|TRBJ1-3
TGTGCCAGCAGGCCTACAGGGGGTGGAAACACCATATATTTT
CASRPTGGGNTIYF
>NA|TRBV5-6|NA|TRBJ1-1
TGTGCCAGCAGCCTGTTTACGCGGGATAATGAAGCTTTCTTT
CASSLFTRDNEAFF
>NA|TRBV12-3/TRBV12-4|NA|TRBJ1-2
TGTGCCAGCAGCCCTGTAGAGGCTTCACTGTATGGCTACACCTTC
CASSPVEASLYGYTF
>NA|TRBV4-3|NA|TRBJ1-5
TGCGCCAGCAGCCAAGATCTAGAGGCGAGGCCCCAGCATTTT
CASSQDLEARPQHF
>NA|TRBV27|TRBD1|TRBJ1-2
TGTGCCAGCAGTTCGGACAGGGAGGCGAACTATGGCTACACCTTC
CASSSDREANYGYTF
>NA|TRBV6-1|NA|TRBJ1-5
TGTGCCAGCAGCTTCAGGGGTTTAAATCAGCCCCAGCATTTT
CASSFRGLNQPQHF
>NA|TRBV11-2|NA|TRBJ2-7
TGTGCCAGCAGCTTAGGGCTCCTCCGGGCCGAGCAGTACTTC
CASSLGLLRAEQYF
>NA|TRBV6-6|NA|TRBJ1-1
TGTGCCAGCAGTCCTTCGGGGGGGAGGGTGAACACTGAAGCTTTCTTT
CASSPSGGRVNTEAFF
>once|TRBV3-1|NA|TRBJ2-5
TGTGCCAGCAGCCAAGATCGGGGGACCCGAGGCCCCGAGACCCAGTACTTC
CASSQDRGTRGPETQYF
>NA|TRBV20-1|NA|TRBJ1-5
TGCAGTGCTAGAGATTTTGTGGGGGGTGGGCAGCCCCAGCATTTT
CSARDFVGGGQPQHF
>NA|TRBV4-1|NA|TRBJ1-4
TGCGCCAGCAGCCAAGTCTCGGGTAAACTGTTTTTT
CASSQVSGKLFF
>NA|TRBV4-2|NA|TRBJ1-1
TGTGCCAGCAGCCAAGAGGTTCAGGTGAACACTGAAGTTTTCTTT
CASSQEVQVNTEVFF
>NA|TRBV7-3|TRBD1|TRBJ2-5
TGTGCCAGCAGTTTACAGGGGGATTTGGAGACCCAGTACTTC
CASSLQGDLETQYF
>NA|TRBV7-2|TRBD1|TRBJ1-3
TGTGCCAGCAGTCTACAGGGGGAAGGAAACACCATATATTTT
CASSLQGEGNTIYF
>once|TRBV12-3/TRBV12-4|NA|TRBJ2-3
TGTGCCAGCAGTTACAGGGCCACAGATACGCAGTATTTT
CASSYRATDTQYF
>NA|TRBV3-1|NA|TRBJ2-3
TGTGCCAGCACGCCCGGTCGGGTTACAGATACGCAGTATTTT
CASTPGRVTDTQYF
>few|TRBV18|NA|TRBJ1-1
TGTGCCAGTAGTCCAGGGTGGAACACTGAAGCTTTCTTT
CASSPGWNTEAFF
>NA|TRBV5-1|NA|TRBJ1-3
TGCGCCAGCAGGGAAGGGGACGGAAACACCATATATTTT
CASREGDGNTIYF
>NA|TRBV5-6|TRBD1|TRBJ1-5
TGTGCCAGCAGCAAAGGGACAGGCCAGGGGAATCAGCCCCAGCATTTT
CASSKGTGQGNQPQHF
>NA|TRBV9|TRBD2|TRBJ2-7
TGTGCCAGCAGTCTTATGGCCGTGACTAGCGGGGACGAGCAGTACTTC
CASSLMAVTSGDEQYF